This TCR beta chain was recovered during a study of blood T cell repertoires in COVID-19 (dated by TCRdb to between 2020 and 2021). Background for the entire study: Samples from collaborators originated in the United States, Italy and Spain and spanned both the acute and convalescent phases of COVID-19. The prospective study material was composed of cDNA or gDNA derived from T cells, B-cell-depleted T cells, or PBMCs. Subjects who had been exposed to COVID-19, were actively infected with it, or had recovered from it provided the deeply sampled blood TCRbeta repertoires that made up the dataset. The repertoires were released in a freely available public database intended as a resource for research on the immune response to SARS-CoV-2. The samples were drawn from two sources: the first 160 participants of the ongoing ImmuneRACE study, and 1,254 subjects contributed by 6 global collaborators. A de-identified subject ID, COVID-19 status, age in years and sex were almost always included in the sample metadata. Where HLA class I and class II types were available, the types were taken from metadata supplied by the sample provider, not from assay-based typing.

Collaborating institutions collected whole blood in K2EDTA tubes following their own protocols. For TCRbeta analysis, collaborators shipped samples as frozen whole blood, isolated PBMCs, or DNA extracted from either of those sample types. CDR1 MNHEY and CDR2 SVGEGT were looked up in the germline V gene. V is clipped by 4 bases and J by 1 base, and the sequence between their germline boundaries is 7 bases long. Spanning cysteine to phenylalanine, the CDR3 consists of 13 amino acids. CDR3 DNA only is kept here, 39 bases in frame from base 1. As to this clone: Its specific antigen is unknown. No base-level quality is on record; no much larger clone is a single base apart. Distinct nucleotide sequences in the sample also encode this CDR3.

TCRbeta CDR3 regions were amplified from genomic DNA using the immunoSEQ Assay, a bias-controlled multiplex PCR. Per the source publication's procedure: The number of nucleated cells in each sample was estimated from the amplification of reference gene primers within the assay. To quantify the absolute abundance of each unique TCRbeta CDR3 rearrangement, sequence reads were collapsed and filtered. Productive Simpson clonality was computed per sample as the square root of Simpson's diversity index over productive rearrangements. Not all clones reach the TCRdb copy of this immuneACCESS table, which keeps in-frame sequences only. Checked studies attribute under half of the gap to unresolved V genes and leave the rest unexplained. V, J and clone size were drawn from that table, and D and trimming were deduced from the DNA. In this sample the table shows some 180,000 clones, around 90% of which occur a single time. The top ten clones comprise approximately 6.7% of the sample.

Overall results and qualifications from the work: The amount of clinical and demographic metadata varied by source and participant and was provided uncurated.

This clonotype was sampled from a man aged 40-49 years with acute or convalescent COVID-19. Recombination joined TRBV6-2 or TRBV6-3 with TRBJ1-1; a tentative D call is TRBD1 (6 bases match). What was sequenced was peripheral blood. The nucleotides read TGTGCCAGCAGTTTGACAGGGAACACTGAAGCTTTCTTT. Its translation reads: CASSLTGNTEAFF.